This TCR beta chain is drawn from a study of cytomegalovirus exposure and HLA in healthy donors (dated by TCRdb to 2016 to 2017). Some background on the complete study: According to an earlier analysis of 587 of the donors, some 180 million T cells yielded 120 million or so unique TCR beta sequences and around 300 Gb of sequence data. An early release covering 550 to 700 HLA-typed donors comprised approximately 300 gigabases of sequencing data and approximately 80 million unique TCR sequences. Of the 350 to 400 genotyped donors, approximately 83% fell in the genetic ancestry cluster associated with self-reported Caucasian donors. The aim of the study was to test whether cataloging public T cell receptors could identify signatures of past pathogen exposure. The study profiled the T cell repertoires of hundreds of subjects by immunosequencing and related them to cytomegalovirus serostatus. In addition to the first cohort of 666 subjects, a separate validation cohort of 120 different subjects was used. To predict cytomegalovirus infection status, the study combined high-throughput TCR immunosequencing, statistical association of individual TCRs with disease status, and machine learning. To study patterns of TCR occurrence, a later analysis re-analyzed previously published TCR beta repertoires from under 750 donors and added high-resolution HLA genotyping. The later analysis used no new phenotypic data to find candidate immune exposures, relying instead on TCR beta sequences and their occurrence across donors. An earlier analysis of several hundred of the donors applied high-throughput TCR beta sequencing to assess whether each TCR beta V gene segment acted as functional or pseudogenic. Donor age, sex, ethnicity and CMV serostatus were compiled together with the repertoire data. Genome-wide SNP genotypes for about 55% of the roughly 670 donors were used in a later genetic analysis, which treated that subset as a discovery cohort. All discovery cohort repertoires had been generated on a single sequencing platform. HLA typing included class I and class II loci at four-digit resolution. The number of typed donors differed by locus: about 620-640 for A, B, C, DRB1 and DQB1; 500 to 550 for DQA1; 606 for DPA1; and 400 to 480 for DPB1. Several DR-DQ haplotypes were treated as single units for association and clustering because of strong linkage in the cohort. Across around 400 genotyped donors of the cohort, an average of about 200,000 unique TCR beta nucleotide sequences per donor were sequenced, and about a sixth of those sequences were non-productive. The full study reports these points: The cohort was sequenced for TCR beta chains only, and without alpha or paired-chain data the features that could be detected were limited. In a later genetic analysis, a missense DCLRE1C variant was associated with V-gene and J-gene trimming of TCR beta chains, and the association was replicated in an independent cohort. Three of the identified cytomegalovirus-associated TCR beta chains were confirmed in vitro to be specific for cytomegalovirus antigens. An earlier analysis of some 590 of the donors showed that most TCR beta V segments appeared in productive rearrangements either about 90% or about 30% of the time, which broadly matched IMGT annotations. Immune exposure information for the cohort was limited to CMV serostatus. When HLA alleles, especially DR and DQ, strongly co-occurred, attributing TCR associations to individual alleles was difficult. In both the original and validation cohorts, the classifier was reported to diagnose cytomegalovirus status with high specificity and sensitivity. Some IMGT-functional V segments, including TRBV6-2 and TRBV6-3, could not be told apart with the 87-base-pair reads, so those segments were excluded. According to a later analysis, most CMV-associated TCR beta chains appeared to be HLA-restricted, and the HLA associations seemed to be driven largely by CMV exposure. The authors suggested that the approach could potentially be extended to other disease states and immunological phenotypes. Linkage disequilibrium might explain the correlated functional status among segregating V segments, but an unknown experimental factor could not be ruled out. Several of the top co-occurrence clusters appeared to be linked to parvovirus B19, influenza, CMV and Epstein-Barr virus, according to a later analysis. According to a later genetic analysis, donors in an Asian-associated ancestry cluster had fewer N-insertions in productive TCRs than the roughly 670-donor mean. In a later analysis, HLA-associated TCR beta chains showed more clonal expansion and lower generation probabilities than non-associated chains that were equally common. According to a later analysis, TCR association rates differed among HLA loci, with DRB1 alleles showing the most associated TCRs and HLA-C alleles showing the fewest. At a false discovery rate of 0.05, a later analysis linked about 17,000 TCR beta sequences to specific HLA alleles. A further reported finding was that TCR beta sequences accurately predicted the HLA-A and HLA-B alleles for most subjects in the first cohort. Because HLA typing was missing for some donors at each locus, association tests included only the typed subset. The presence/absence analyses assumed that sequencing depth was roughly uniform across donors, and that assumption may not be true. The study listed 150 to 200 TCR beta chains as associated with cytomegalovirus. The earlier analysis of nearly 600 of the donors excluded 15 to 20 rarely observed V segments, including chromosome 9 orphons, because counts were too low. A cluster of highly shared sequence variants was judged likely to represent a technical artifact of the sequencing pipeline. Most TCR sequences were seen in very few donors, while some public TCRs were found in many individuals.

This clone was counted between two and nine times. Which antigen it targets is not known. No quality values exist for individual bases; no much larger clone is one base distant. The cohort comprised 710 or so healthy bone marrow donors. At the time of sampling, every cohort member was nominally healthy, though immune exposures that went unrecorded were likely present. The donor tested CMV seronegative, placing the donor among the 300 to 450 seronegative members of the cohort. Each donor provided a peripheral blood sample, and peripheral blood mononuclear cells were used for TCR beta sequencing. The Qiagen DNeasy Blood Extraction Kit was used to extract genomic DNA from the blood cell samples. Reading from cysteine to phenylalanine, the CDR3 counts 14 amino acids. Only CDR3 DNA is held: 42 bases, read in frame from base 1. The V and J ends are trimmed by 2 bases and 4 bases, leaving 12 bases between them. The germline V gene yields SGDLS for CDR1 and YYNGEE for CDR2.

Libraries were prepared through the immunoSEQ multiplex PCR assay. A mixture of 60 forward primers for TCR Vbeta segments and 13 reverse primers for TCR Jbeta segments was used in the multiplex PCR. The CDR3 region of rearranged TCR beta genes was amplified from genomic DNA with a multiplex PCR assay. The amplified TCR beta libraries were sequenced on the Illumina HiSeq System as 87-base-pair reads. The paper's processing steps were these. A later analysis tallied tens of millions of unique TCR beta chains across the 666 repertoires, and around 12 million of those chains were shared by two or more donors. To remove PCR and sequencing errors, raw reads were error-corrected and collapsed into unique sequences using a nearest-neighbor algorithm that merged closely related sequences. CDR3 sequences were aligned to IMGT reference sequences to assign V, D and J gene segments. For a sequence to be retained, at least a six-nucleotide match to both a V gene segment and a J gene segment was required. Rearrangements were called productive when the CDR3 lacked stop codons and stayed in frame with V and J; all others were non-productive. Following IMGT convention, CDR3 was defined as the stretch from the second conserved V-encoded cysteine up to the conserved J-encoded phenylalanine. In an earlier analysis of around 540 of the donors, sequences lacking an unambiguous match to a single V gene segment were excluded. An earlier analysis of fewer than 750 of the donors classified V segments as functional when productive rearrangements were above 56.7% and as segregating when the standard deviation between donors was above 5%. A statistical classification framework was developed to diagnose cytomegalovirus status using the catalog of TCR beta chain sequences. In a later analysis, V and J genes were assigned by comparing TCR nucleotide sequences against IMGT/GENE-DB human TR gene sequences. Using the TCRdist pipeline, a later analysis assigned CDR3 sequences along with most-parsimonious VDJ recombination scenarios. In a later analysis, every TCR beta chain was defined by the combination of its CDR3 amino acid sequence and its V-gene family, and reads without a unique V-gene family were dropped. To address suspected cross-contamination and a sequencing artifact, a later analysis removed roughly 580 highly shared, low-generation-probability nucleotide sequences. In a later analysis, a clonal expansion index was calculated for each public chain from normalized within-repertoire ranks of inferred template counts. In a later analysis, generation probabilities were computed using a VDJ recombination model fitted to out-of-frame rearrangements, and the results were checked against IGoR. In a later analysis, hypergeometric tests were used to score TCR-TCR, TCR-HLA and TCR-CMV co-occurrence, with a repertoire-size bias correction applied to TCR pairs. To estimate false discovery rates, a later analysis permuted the HLA or CMV assignments 20 times. In a later analysis, co-occurring TCRs were grouped using DBSCAN, with TCRdist sequence similarity added in when clustering inside HLA-allele-positive subsets. For co-occurrence clustering, repertoires with fewer than 30,000 or more than 120,000 public chains were excluded, along with roughly 5 repertoires with anomalous nucleotide sharing. This is the immuneACCESS table as TCRdb keeps it, with only in-frame sequences that have V and J called. A part of the clones is gone; compared with another copy, unresolved V genes explain less than half, and the rest is unexplained. V, J and clone size reflect that table, while D and trimming were determined from the DNA. Within this sample are approximately 140,000 clones, with just under 80% of them counted one time only. The top ten clonotypes cover approximately 2.3% of the sample.

This receptor chain uses TRBV9 and TRBJ1-1, and TRBD1 may be the D gene, going by 6 matching bases. The sequence came from a man aged 25 to 40 in good health and CMV-seronegative. Specimen: PBMCs. The bases read TGTGCCAGCAGCGTGGACGGGGGGGCCACTGAAGCTTTCTTT. Its amino acids are CASSVDGGATEAFF. With the rest looked up from the reference TRBV9 and TRBJ1-1 genes rather than sequenced, the full variable domain is DSGVTQTPKHLITATGQRVTLRCSPRSGDLSVYWYQQSLDQGLQFLIQYYNGEERAKGNILERFSAQQFPDLHSELNLSSLELGDSALYFCASSVDGGATEAFFGQGTRLTVV.